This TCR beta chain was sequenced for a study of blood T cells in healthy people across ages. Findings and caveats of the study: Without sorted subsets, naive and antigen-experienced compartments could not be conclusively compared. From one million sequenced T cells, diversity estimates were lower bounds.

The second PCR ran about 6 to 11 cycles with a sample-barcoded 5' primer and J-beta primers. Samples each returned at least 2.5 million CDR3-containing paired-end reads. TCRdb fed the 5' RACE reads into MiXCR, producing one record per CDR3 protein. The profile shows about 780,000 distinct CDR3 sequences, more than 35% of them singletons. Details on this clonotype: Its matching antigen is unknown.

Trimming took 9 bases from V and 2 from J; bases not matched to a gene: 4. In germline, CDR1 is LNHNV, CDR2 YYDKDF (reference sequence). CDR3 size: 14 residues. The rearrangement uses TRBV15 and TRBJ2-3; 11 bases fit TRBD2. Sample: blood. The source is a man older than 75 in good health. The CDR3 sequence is CATGSGRDTDTQYF. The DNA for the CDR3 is TGTGCCACTGGTAGCGGGAGGGACACAGATACGCAGTATTTT.